These T cell receptor beta chains were read from a single sample in a study of T cells in Graves' hyperthyroidism and ophthalmopathy. Using its own MiXCR run on the multiplex PCR reads, TCRdb lists one record per CDR3 protein. The sample includes under 350,000 distinct CDR3 sequences, about a sixth of them seen just once. The sequencing input was blood. These receptors were collected from a woman aged 55-69 years with Graves' ophthalmopathy. CDR3s include the opening cysteine and the closing phenylalanine or tryptophan. Each record gives: CDR3 protein, CDR3 DNA, clone size, J gene, V gene, D gene. A D gene is named only where the DNA matches it firmly. The size field is filled for only some rows; it gives once, few, many or a size class.

CDR3: CASSFREGTGELFF
DNA: TGTGCCAGCAGTTTCAGGGAGGGCACCGGGGAGCTGTTTTTT
size: many
J: TRBJ2-2
V: TRBV12-3/TRBV12-4
D: TRBD2

CDR3: CASSPPGSTYEQYF
DNA: TGTGCCAGCAGTCCACCGGGCTCTACCTACGAGCAGTACTTC
size: many
J: TRBJ2-7
V: TRBV7-8
D: NA

CDR3: CAIRSSYYGYTF
DNA: TGTGCCATCAGATCTAGTTACTATGGCTACACCTTC
size: many
J: TRBJ1-2
V: TRBV10-3
D: NA

CDR3: CASSTSGQTYDYTF
DNA: TGTGCCAGCAGTACATCGGGACAGACCTATGACTACACCTTC
size: many
J: TRBJ1-2
V: TRBV28
D: TRBD1

CDR3: CASSIGTGSTDTQYF
DNA: TGTGCCAGTAGTATAGGTACAGGGAGCACAGATACGCAGTATTTT
size: NA
J: TRBJ2-3
V: TRBV19
D: NA

CDR3: CASRRTGPLKNIQYF
DNA: TGTGCCAGCAGGAGGACAGGGCCTCTCAAAAACATTCAGTACTTC
size: few
J: TRBJ2-4
V: TRBV28
D: TRBD1

CDR3: CASTNRASYEQYF
DNA: TGTGCCAGCACCAACAGGGCTTCCTACGAGCAGTACTTC
size: many
J: TRBJ2-7
V: TRBV6-2/TRBV6-3
D: NA

CDR3: CASGFSGTGGRDTF
DNA: TGTGCTAGTGGTTTCTCCGGGACAGGGGGTCGCGACACCTTC
size: NA
J: TRBJ1-2
V: TRBV12-5
D: TRBD1

CDR3: CASTSPDYGYTF
DNA: TGTGCCAGCACCTCCCCTGACTATGGCTACACCTTC
size: many
J: TRBJ1-2
V: TRBV28
D: NA

CDR3: CASSSGTAPTYNEQFF
DNA: TGTGCCAGCAGCTCCGGGACAGCACCCACCTACAATGAGCAGTTCTTC
size: many
J: TRBJ2-1
V: TRBV11-2
D: TRBD1

CDR3: CASNGQGAARYGYTF
DNA: TGTGCCAGCAACGGACAGGGGGCTGCTCGTTATGGCTACACCTTC
size: many
J: TRBJ1-2
V: TRBV6-1
D: TRBD1

CDR3: CASSQTGTSGHRELFF
DNA: TGTGCCAGCAGCCAGACCGGGACTAGCGGGCACCGGGAGCTGTTTTTT
size: few
J: TRBJ2-2
V: TRBV4-2
D: TRBD2

CDR3: CASSTDTGELFF
DNA: TGTGCCAGCAGTACAGACACCGGGGAGCTGTTTTTT
size: many
J: TRBJ2-2
V: TRBV2
D: NA

CDR3: CASRLRTGQETQYF
DNA: TGCGCCAGCAGACTTAGGACGGGCCAAGAGACCCAGTACTTC
size: once
J: TRBJ2-5
V: TRBV5-1
D: NA

CDR3: CASTIGWTDYNSPLHF
DNA: TGTGCCAGTACCATTGGATGGACAGATTATAATTCACCCCTCCACTTT
size: many
J: TRBJ1-6
V: TRBV19
D: NA

CDR3: CASSLLGQGNSYEQYF
DNA: TGCGCCAGCAGCTTGTTGGGACAGGGCAACTCCTACGAGCAGTACTTC
size: few
J: TRBJ2-7
V: TRBV5-1
D: TRBD1

CDR3: CSASLAGIFTDTQYF
DNA: TGCAGTGCTAGCCTAGCGGGTATATTCACAGATACGCAGTATTTT
size: NA
J: TRBJ2-3
V: TRBV20-1
D: TRBD2

CDR3: CASSVDLSGEQFF
DNA: TGTGCCAGCAGCGTAGATCTATCCGGAGAGCAGTTCTTC
size: many
J: TRBJ2-1
V: TRBV9
D: NA

CDR3: CASSKGGQAYYGYTF
DNA: TGTGCCAGTAGTAAGGGGGGACAGGCCTACTATGGCTACACCTTC
size: NA
J: TRBJ1-2
V: TRBV19
D: TRBD1

CDR3: CSARDSGLAGGEQFF
DNA: TGCAGTGCTAGAGATTCGGGACTAGCGGGGGGTGAGCAGTTCTTC
size: many
J: TRBJ2-1
V: TRBV20-1
D: TRBD2

CDR3: CASSEPSTGNYGYTF
DNA: TGTGCCAGTAGTGAACCCTCGACGGGGAACTATGGCTACACCTTC
size: NA
J: TRBJ1-2
V: TRBV19
D: NA

CDR3: CASSPWGPRGETQYF
DNA: TGTGCCAGCAGCCCCTGGGGGCCTCGAGGAGAGACCCAGTACTTC
size: many
J: TRBJ2-5
V: TRBV7-2
D: NA

CDR3: CASSYSIYLGLTGFTGELFF
DNA: TGTGCCAGCAGTTACTCGATTTATCTGGGGCTCACTGGTTTCACCGGGGAGCTGTTTTTT
size: many
J: TRBJ2-2
V: TRBV6-5
D: NA

CDR3: CASSPDGGGRWYQETQYF
DNA: TGTGCCAGCAGCCCCGATGGAGGGGGCCGTTGGTACCAAGAGACCCAGTACTTC
size: NA
J: TRBJ2-5
V: TRBV14
D: NA

CDR3: CASSLDPISYEQYF
DNA: TGTGCCAGCAGCTTAGATCCGATCTCCTACGAGCAGTACTTC
size: many
J: TRBJ2-7
V: TRBV7-3
D: NA

CDR3: CASTRDSNSPLHF
DNA: TGTGCCAGCACCAGGGACAGCAATTCACCCCTCCACTTT
size: many
J: TRBJ1-6
V: TRBV2
D: TRBD1

CDR3: CASSLFGQGISGANVLTF
DNA: TGTGCCAGCAGTTTGTTTGGCCAAGGGATATCTGGGGCCAACGTCCTGACTTTC
size: many
J: TRBJ2-6
V: TRBV28
D: NA

CDR3: CASSQATGGYQPQHF
DNA: TGCGCCAGCAGCCAAGCCACAGGGGGGTACCAGCCCCAGCATTTT
size: NA
J: TRBJ1-5
V: TRBV4-1
D: TRBD1

CDR3: CASSLANSPLHF
DNA: TGTGCCAGCAGCCTAGCTAATTCACCCCTCCACTTT
size: NA
J: TRBJ1-6
V: TRBV28
D: NA

CDR3: CASGSRGLPGDTIYF
DNA: TGTGCCAGCGGCTCCAGGGGATTGCCTGGAGACACCATATATTTT
size: NA
J: TRBJ1-3
V: TRBV7-2
D: NA

CDR3: CASSLFPAANTEAFF
DNA: TGTGCCAGCAGCTTATTTCCAGCCGCGAACACTGAAGCTTTCTTT
size: NA
J: TRBJ1-1
V: TRBV7-9
D: NA

CDR3: CASSLAAGVTGELFF
DNA: TGCGCCAGCAGCTTGGCCGCGGGAGTAACCGGGGAGCTGTTTTTT
size: few
J: TRBJ2-2
V: TRBV5-1
D: TRBD2

CDR3: CASSFTLAGGTDTQYF
DNA: TGCGCCAGCAGCTTCACACTAGCGGGGGGGACAGATACGCAGTATTTT
size: many
J: TRBJ2-3
V: TRBV5-1
D: TRBD2

CDR3: CASSLLRTSAFF
DNA: TGTGCCAGCAGTTTACTGCGGACCTCAGCTTTCTTT
size: many
J: TRBJ1-1
V: TRBV28
D: NA

CDR3: CASSFGVSTDTQYF
DNA: TGTGCCAGCTCTTTTGGGGTTAGCACAGATACGCAGTATTTT
size: many
J: TRBJ2-3
V: TRBV18
D: NA

CDR3: CSVWVGNDYGYTF
DNA: TGCAGCGTTTGGGTCGGTAACGACTATGGCTACACCTTC
size: NA
J: TRBJ1-2
V: TRBV29-1
D: NA

CDR3: CSAPGNRYNEQFF
DNA: TGCAGTGCCCCAGGAAACCGCTACAATGAGCAGTTCTTC
size: NA
J: TRBJ2-1
V: TRBV20-1
D: NA

CDR3: CASRPDRGSHEQYF
DNA: TGTGCCAGCAGACCCGACAGGGGTTCCCACGAGCAGTACTTC
size: NA
J: TRBJ2-7
V: TRBV7-2
D: TRBD1

CDR3: CASSLAQGRAHSPLHF
DNA: TGTGCCAGCAGCTTAGCGCAGGGCCGGGCCCATTCACCCCTCCACTTT
size: many
J: TRBJ1-6
V: TRBV7-2
D: NA

CDR3: CASSFTGSSYEQYF
DNA: TGTGCCAGCAGTTTTACGGGCAGTTCCTACGAGCAGTACTTC
size: many
J: TRBJ2-7
V: TRBV12-3/TRBV12-4
D: NA

CDR3: CASSVLQGGQETQYF
DNA: TGTGCCAGCAGTGTGCTACAGGGGGGACAAGAGACCCAGTACTTC
size: many
J: TRBJ2-5
V: TRBV6-1
D: TRBD1

CDR3: CASSLGQRDEAFF
DNA: TGCGCCAGCAGCTTGGGACAGAGGGACGAAGCTTTCTTT
size: many
J: TRBJ1-1
V: TRBV5-1
D: NA

CDR3: CASSRNGNNNEQFF
DNA: TGTGCCAGCAGCCGAAACGGGAACAACAATGAGCAGTTCTTC
size: many
J: TRBJ2-1
V: TRBV11-1
D: NA

CDR3: CASSFLGGAGREAFF
DNA: TGTGCCAGCAGTTTTTTAGGGGGCGCGGGTCGGGAAGCTTTCTTT
size: few
J: TRBJ1-1
V: TRBV12-3/TRBV12-4
D: TRBD1

CDR3: CASKEQGFRGEAFF
DNA: TGTGCCAGCAAAGAACAGGGGTTTAGGGGTGAAGCTTTCTTT
size: few
J: TRBJ1-1
V: TRBV7-2
D: TRBD1

CDR3: CATSDPWGEQYF
DNA: TGTGCCACCAGTGACCCCTGGGGCGAGCAGTACTTC
size: many
J: TRBJ2-7
V: TRBV24-1
D: NA

CDR3: CASSPGGGETQYF
DNA: TGTGCCAGCTCACCCGGGGGCGGAGAGACCCAGTACTTC
size: many
J: TRBJ2-5
V: TRBV18
D: NA

CDR3: CASSTNPGLAGAGTGELFF
DNA: TGTGCCAGCAGCACCAATCCGGGACTAGCGGGGGCTGGGACCGGGGAGCTGTTTTTT
size: many
J: TRBJ2-2
V: TRBV12-3/TRBV12-4
D: TRBD2

CDR3: CASNRAYGAPLHF
DNA: TGTGCCAGCAATCGAGCGTACGGGGCACCCCTCCACTTT
size: many
J: TRBJ1-6
V: TRBV28
D: NA

CDR3: CASSLHREDYEQYF
DNA: TGTGCCAGCAGCTTACACAGGGAGGACTACGAGCAGTACTTC
size: many
J: TRBJ2-7
V: TRBV7-2
D: NA

CDR3: CASSEQGGNQPQHF
DNA: TGTGCCAGCAGTGAACAGGGTGGCAATCAGCCCCAGCATTTT
size: NA
J: TRBJ1-5
V: TRBV6-1
D: NA

CDR3: CAISERGLNTEAFF
DNA: TGTGCCATCAGTGAACGAGGGTTGAACACTGAAGCTTTCTTT
size: many
J: TRBJ1-1
V: TRBV10-3
D: NA

CDR3: CASNHQGFGETQYF
DNA: TGTGCCAGCAATCATCAGGGGTTCGGGGAGACCCAGTACTTC
size: many
J: TRBJ2-5
V: TRBV6-1
D: NA

CDR3: CASSPSTLNTEAFF
DNA: TGTGCCAGCTCACCATCCACTCTGAACACTGAAGCTTTCTTT
size: many
J: TRBJ1-1
V: TRBV18
D: NA

CDR3: CATSRDLAGGSYEQYF
DNA: TGTGCCACCAGCAGAGATTTAGCGGGGGGTTCCTACGAGCAGTACTTC
size: many
J: TRBJ2-7
V: TRBV15
D: TRBD2

CDR3: CASSSNRGEAFF
DNA: TGTGCCAGCAGTTCCAACAGGGGTGAAGCTTTCTTT
size: many
J: TRBJ1-1
V: TRBV27
D: TRBD1

CDR3: CASSVAGGGEKLFF
DNA: TGTGCCAGCAGCGTAGCGGGGGGCGGTGAAAAACTGTTTTTT
size: NA
J: TRBJ1-4
V: TRBV9
D: NA